The 25 T cell receptor beta chains presented below share a single source sample, sequenced in a study of cytomegalovirus exposure and HLA in healthy donors. Sequencing used immunoSEQ multiplex PCR; TCRdb keeps in-frame clones, though not all of them. Here the sample spans about 56,000 clones, approximately 95% being singletons. The specimen sequenced was PBMCs. All receptors come from a woman aged 18-30 years in good health and CMV-seronegative.

The chain is built from TRBV11-2 and TRBJ1-1; D is undetermined. Between the trimmed V and J ends, which lost 5 bases and 4 bases, there was a span of 8 bases. The CDR3 is 12 amino acids. The germline V gene encodes CDR1 SGHAT and CDR2 FQNNGV. CDR3 sequence (DNA): TGTGCCAGCAGCCCGCCGAGCACTGAAGCTTTCTTT. It yields the protein CASSPPSTEAFF.

The rearrangement links TRBV30 to TRBJ1-3; D remains ambiguous. The germline V gene has CDR1 GTSNPN and CDR2 SVGIG (reference sequence). The CDR3 has 17 amino acids. The V gene lost 4 bases and the J gene lost 0 bases, with 19 bases spanning the gap. In DNA form, the CDR3 reads TGTGCCTGGACCGCCACTAGGTCGACTCTCTCTGGAAACACCATATATTTT. Translated, it gives CAWTATRSTLSGNTIYF. The full variable domain, rest sourced from reference TRBV30 and TRBJ1-3, is SQTIHQWPATLVQPVGSPLSLECTVEGTSNPNLYWYRQAAGRGLQLLFYSVGIGQISSEVPQNLSASRPQDRQFILSSKKLLLSDSGFYLCAWTATRSTLSGNTIYFGEGSWLTVV.

This chain connects TRBV27 to TRBJ1-5; D uncertain. The length of the CDR3 is 15 residues. Germline V gene sequence: CDR1 MNHEY, CDR2 SMNVEV (reference sequence). Deletions cut 4 bases from V and 0 bases from J, with 10 bases between. The DNA of the CDR3 is TGTGCCAGCAGTTCGGAGGGAAATAGCAATCAGCCCCAGCATTTT. This codes for CASSSEGNSNQPQHF.

This chain links TRBV7-3 with TRBJ2-2, with D possibly matching TRBD1 (5 bases). V shed 5 bases and J shed 6 bases, with 10 bases lying between them. Germline V gene lookup returns CDR1 SGHTA and CDR2 FQGTGA. This CDR3 spans 13 amino acids. CDR3 DNA sequence: TGTGCCAGCAGCCTCCAGGGCGCCGGGGAGCTGTTTTTT. Translating gives CASSLQGAGELFF.

The CDR3 sequence is CASSLVAGVDYNEQFF. CDR3 nucleotides: TGTGCCAGCAGCTTAGTGGCGGGAGTGGACTACAATGAGCAGTTCTTC. The V gene is TRBV7-9, the J gene TRBJ2-1; 7 bases map to TRBD2. V lost 1 base, J lost 3 bases, and 6 bases stayed unmatched. Germline V gene lookup returns CDR1 SEHNR and CDR2 FQNEAQ (reference sequence). The CDR3 has 16 residues.

The chain couples TRBV6-1 to TRBJ1-2, with 7 bases that match TRBD1. CDR1 and CDR2 (germline): MNHNS, SASEGT. Trimming cost V 6 bases and J 4 bases; bases outside gene matches: 11. CDR3 length equals 15 residues. The CDR3 loop reads CASRTGFASPYGYTF. The CDR3 region has the DNA TGTGCCAGCAGGACAGGGTTTGCCAGCCCCTATGGCTACACCTTC.

V and J are TRBV4-3 and TRBJ2-7; 7 nucleotides agree with TRBD1. Germline V gene lookup returns CDR1 LGHNA and CDR2 YSLEER. Germline trimming cut 2 bases from V and 2 bases from J; bases unmatched to any gene: 6. This CDR3 comprises 15 residues. CDR3 residues: CASSQHRDRPYEQYF. DNA for the CDR3: TGCGCCAGCAGCCAACACCGGGACAGACCCTACGAGCAGTACTTC.

This clone turned up a few times. Other DNA sequences in this sample translate to the same CDR3. This sequence joins TRBV4-2 and TRBJ2-6; possible D gene TRBD2, 7 bases. The CDR3 covers 16 residues. Germline values: CDR1 LGHNA, CDR2 YNFKEQ. V was trimmed by 0 bases and J by 4 bases, leaving 10 bases between them. CDR3 protein: CASSQDGGAGANVLTF. CDR3 nucleotide sequence: TGTGCCAGCAGCCAAGATGGGGGGGCGGGGGCCAACGTCCTGACTTTC.

The chain links TRBV14 to TRBJ2-7; 8 nucleotides match TRBD2. CDR3 size: 18 residues. The germline V gene has CDR1 SGHDN and CDR2 FVKESK. With 1 base clipped from V and 6 bases from J, the junction kept 17 bases outside the gene matches. The CDR3 loop is CASSQGGNVAGRRGEQYF. For the CDR3, the DNA is TGTGCCAGCAGCCAAGGGGGAAATGTAGCGGGAAGGAGGGGCGAGCAGTACTTC. Using reference TRBV14 and TRBJ2-7 for the parts outside the CDR3, the full variable domain is EAGVTQFPSHSVIEKGQTVTLRCDPISGHDNLYWYRRVMGKEIKFLLHFVKESKQDESGMPNNRFLAERTGGTYSTLKVQPAELEDSGVYFCASSQGGNVAGRRGEQYFGPGTRLTVT.

The chain couples TRBV30 to TRBJ1-5, with D possibly matching TRBD1 (6 bases). Trimming removed 5 bases at V and 3 bases at J, with 11 bases between. Germline V gives CDR1 GTSNPN, CDR2 SVGIG (reference sequence). CDR3 size: 13 residues. The CDR3 nucleotides are TGTGCCTGGGCTGGGGACAACAATCAGCCCCAGCATTTT. Its protein is CAWAGDNNQPQHF.

The genes are TRBV11-3 and TRBJ2-5, with 7 bases fitting TRBD2. The V gene end was trimmed by 5 bases and the J gene end by 0 bases; junction bases not matched to a gene: 3. CDR3 length equals 14 residues. The V gene's germline CDR1 is SGHNT and CDR2 YENEEA. The DNA of the CDR3 is TGTGCCAGCAGCGTGGCGGGAGACCAAGAGACCCAGTACTTC. This codes for CASSVAGDQETQYF. Looking up the rest from reference TRBV11-3 and TRBJ2-5 gives the full variable domain: EAGVVQSPRYKIIEKKQPVAFWCNPISGHNTLYWYLQNLGQGPELLIRYENEEAVDDSQLPKDRFSAERLKGVDSTLKIQPAELGDSAVYLCASSVAGDQETQYFGPGTRLLVL.

The J gene is TRBJ1-2, the V gene TRBV19, with TRBD1 matching over 7 bases. With V trimmed by 9 bases and J by 6 bases, 7 bases remained unmatched. Germline lookup yields CDR1 LNHDA and CDR2 SQIVND (reference sequence). The CDR3 has 12 amino acids. CDR3 sequence: CASDPGQNGYTF. Written as DNA, the CDR3 is TGTGCCAGCGATCCGGGACAGAATGGCTACACCTTC. Looking up the rest from reference TRBV19 and TRBJ1-2 gives the full variable domain: DGGITQSPKYLFRKEGQNVTLSCEQNLNHDAMYWYRQDPGQGLRLIYYSQIVNDFQKGDIAEGYSVSREKKESFPLTVTSAQKNPTAFYLCASDPGQNGYTFGSGTRLTVV.

The gene calls are TRBV28 and TRBJ1-5, with 9 bases identical to TRBD1. CDR1 and CDR2 from the germline V gene are MDHEN and SYDVKM. After removal of 5 bases from V and 1 base from J, the junction contained 6 bases not matched to a gene. The CDR3 has 16 residues. The CDR3 sequence is CASSGGTGISNQPQHF. Here the CDR3 DNA reads TGTGCCAGCAGTGGGGGGACAGGGATCAGCAATCAGCCCCAGCATTTT.

V and J are TRBV9 and TRBJ2-5, with D possibly being TRBD2 (5 bases). CDR3 length: 11 amino acids. Trimming pared 4 bases from V and 5 bases from J, leaving 6 bases between. The V gene's germline CDR1 is SGDLS and CDR2 YYNGEE. CDR3 region: CASSRGETQYF. The CDR3 DNA follows: TGTGCCAGCAGCCGAGGGGAGACCCAGTACTTC.

The chain recombines TRBV7-2 with TRBJ1-5; D gene uncertain. Deletions cut 5 bases from V and 1 base from J, with 9 bases between. Germline CDR1 reads SGHTA; CDR2 reads FQGNSA. This CDR3 comprises 14 residues. For the CDR3, the DNA is TGTGCCAGCAGCCCGCGGAAGAGCAATCAGCCCCAGCATTTT. Translation: CASSPRKSNQPQHF.

The chain employs TRBV15 and TRBJ2-7; 11 bases map to TRBD1. This CDR3 contains 15 residues. The V gene end was trimmed by 5 bases and the J gene end by 6 bases; junction bases not matched to a gene: 9. In germline, CDR1 is LNHNV, CDR2 YYDKDF (reference sequence). The CDR3 here is CATSPRTGGFGEQYF. The DNA of the CDR3 is TGTGCCACCAGCCCGCGGACAGGGGGCTTCGGCGAGCAGTACTTC.

The genes are TRBV19 and TRBJ2-2; TRBD2 is a possible D gene (7 bases). Trimming stripped 3 bases from V and 4 bases from J, with 12 bases between. Germline V gene sequence: CDR1 LNHDA, CDR2 SQIVND (reference sequence). The CDR3 runs to 15 residues. The CDR3 protein is CASSIGGAFTGELFF. In DNA, the CDR3 is TGTGCCAGTAGTATTGGGGGGGCCTTCACCGGGGAGCTGTTTTTT.

The V call is TRBV27, the J call TRBJ1-5; D not certain. The CDR3 loop spans 12 amino acids. V was pared by 3 bases and J by 4 bases, with 4 bases between. Germline V gene lookup returns CDR1 MNHEY and CDR2 SMNVEV (reference sequence). CDR3 sequence reads: CASSFRNQPQHF. CDR3 bases: TGTGCCAGCAGTTTCCGGAATCAGCCCCAGCATTTT.

This chain connects TRBV4-2 to TRBJ2-3, with 13 bases identical to TRBD2. The CDR3 runs 15 residues. V trimming: 4 bases; J trimming: 6 bases; junction bases outside the gene matches: 4. CDR1 is LGHNA and CDR2 is YNFKEQ in the germline V gene. CDR3 sequence: CASSPPGLAGDTQYF. The CDR3 DNA reads as TGTGCCAGCAGCCCCCCGGGACTAGCGGGGGATACGCAGTATTTT.

A single count supports this clone. V usage is TRBV28 and J usage is TRBJ1-2; tentatively, D is TRBD1 (5 bases). V was pared by 2 bases and J by 4 bases, with 17 bases between. CDR1 and CDR2 from the germline V gene are MDHEN and SYDVKM. This CDR3 has 16 amino acids. The DNA of the CDR3 is TGTGCCAGCAGTTTACAAACCCGACAGTACCTCTATGGCTACACCTTC. Amino acid sequence: CASSLQTRQYLYGYTF.

The chain combines TRBV28 with TRBJ2-2; 9 nucleotides agree with TRBD2. The CDR3 has 14 amino acids. Trimming at V came to 11 bases and at J to 6 bases, leaving 10 bases not matched to a gene. Germline loops: CDR1 MDHEN, CDR2 SYDVKM. The CDR3 loop reads CAAGGRRSAGELFF. The CDR3 bases are TGTGCCGCGGGGGGGAGGAGGTCGGCCGGGGAGCTGTTTTTT. Based on the CDR3 plus reference TRBV28 and TRBJ2-2, the full variable domain is DVKVTQSSRYLVKRTGEKVFLECVQDMDHENMFWYRQDPGLGLRLIYFSYDVKMKEKGDIPEGYSVSREKKERFSLILESASTNQTSMYLCAAGGRRSAGELFFGEGSRLTVL.

This clone was picked up one time. The chain couples TRBV25-1 to TRBJ1-3; no definite D call. The CDR3 totals 13 residues. Germline CDR1 MGHDK, CDR2 SYGVNS. V was shortened by 6 bases and J by 0 bases, with 6 bases between the two germline ends. CDR3 in DNA: TGTGCCAGCAGAGCACTCTCTGGAAACACCATATATTTT. Residues: CASRALSGNTIYF.

This chain uses TRBV6-5 with TRBJ2-7; tentatively, D is TRBD1 (6 bases). The germline V and J ends were trimmed by 3 bases and 7 bases, with 19 bases remaining between them. CDR1 is MNHEY and CDR2 is SVGAGI in the germline V gene. This CDR3 contains 15 residues. The DNA for the CDR3 is TGTGCCAGCAGTTATGTCGGTCAGGGTAGGGGGGAGCAGTACTTC. It is translated as CASSYVGQGRGEQYF.

In its sample, this clone was seen once. V and J are TRBV2 and TRBJ1-1, with a possible D match to TRBD1 (6 bases). CDR3 length: 17 amino acids. The V gene's germline CDR1 is SNHLY and CDR2 FYNNEI. Trimming took 2 bases from V and 5 from J, leaving 21 bases between them. The CDR3 spells CASSEPSGGPSGTEAFF. DNA of the CDR3: TGTGCCAGCAGTGAACCAAGTGGGGGCCCCTCAGGGACTGAAGCTTTCTTT.

The V gene is TRBV7-9, the J gene TRBJ1-1; D is ambiguous. Trimming took off 2 bases at V and 6 bases at J, with 10 bases between the two ends. Germline V gene data show CDR1 as SEHNR and CDR2 as FQNEAQ (reference sequence). CDR3 length: 13 amino acids. The CDR3 loop is CASSLRGGAEAFF. Written as DNA, the CDR3 is TGTGCCAGCAGCTTACGGGGTGGCGCTGAAGCTTTCTTT.